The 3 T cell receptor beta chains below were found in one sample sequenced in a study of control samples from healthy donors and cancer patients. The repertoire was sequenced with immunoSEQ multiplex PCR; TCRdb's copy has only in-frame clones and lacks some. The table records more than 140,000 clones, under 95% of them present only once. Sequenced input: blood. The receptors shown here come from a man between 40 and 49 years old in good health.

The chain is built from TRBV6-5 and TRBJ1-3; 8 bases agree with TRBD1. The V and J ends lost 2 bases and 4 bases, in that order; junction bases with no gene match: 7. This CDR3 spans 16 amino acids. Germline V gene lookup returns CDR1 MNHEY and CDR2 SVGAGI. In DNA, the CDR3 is TGTGCCAGCAGTTACGCTGGACAGGGACGAGGAAACACCATATATTTT. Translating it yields CASSYAGQGRGNTIYF.

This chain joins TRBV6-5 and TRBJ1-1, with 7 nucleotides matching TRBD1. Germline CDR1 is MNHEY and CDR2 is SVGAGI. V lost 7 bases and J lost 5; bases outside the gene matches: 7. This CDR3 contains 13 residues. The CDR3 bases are TGTGCCAGCAAGAAACAGGGGAGGACTGAAGCTTTCTTT. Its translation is CASKKQGRTEAFF.

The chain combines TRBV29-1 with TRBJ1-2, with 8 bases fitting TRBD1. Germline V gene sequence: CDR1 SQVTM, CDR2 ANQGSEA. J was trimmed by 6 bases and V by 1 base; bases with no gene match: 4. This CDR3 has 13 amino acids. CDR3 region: CSVEVRTGNGYTF. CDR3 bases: TGCAGCGTTGAAGTCCGGACAGGGAATGGCTACACCTTC.